A selection of T cell receptor beta chains follows, all from one sample in a study of vaccination and CD4 T cells after COVID-19. These receptors are not linked to any known antigen. TCRdb recomputed calls from the PCR reads with MiXCR, one row per CDR3 protein. The repertoire includes 7,500 or so distinct CDR3 sequences, around a fifth of them detected once, and about a tenth sits in the top ten. Specimen: CD4+ T cells from blood, cultured in vitro, collected after SARS-CoV-2 vaccination. The receptors derive from a human donor who had recovered from COVID-19. Each CDR3 is given with its conserved first and last residue. A D gene is named only where the DNA matches it firmly. Not every row has a clone size; where given, it reads once, few, many or a size class.

CDR3nt: TGCGCCAGCAGGCGGGACAGCTCCGCCACCTACGAGCAGTACTTC
CDR3aa: CASRRDSSATYEQYF
v_gene: TRBV5-1
d_gene: -
abundance: few
len: 15
j_gene: TRBJ2-7

CDR3nt: TGTGCCAGCAAATCACAGATGAACACTGAAGCTTTCTTT
CDR3aa: CASKSQMNTEAFF
v_gene: TRBV2
d_gene: -
abundance: -
len: 13
j_gene: TRBJ1-1

CDR3nt: TGTGCCAGCAGTTACTCCTCTAGCGGGGACAATGAGCAGTTCTTC
CDR3aa: CASSYSSSGDNEQFF
v_gene: TRBV6-5
d_gene: TRBD2
abundance: few
len: 15
j_gene: TRBJ2-1

CDR3nt: TGTGCCAGCAGCTTAGATGGGTACGAGCAGTACTTC
CDR3aa: CASSLDGYEQYF
v_gene: TRBV11-3
d_gene: -
abundance: -
len: 12
j_gene: TRBJ2-7

CDR3nt: TGTGGGGGTCGACAGGGGAGCACTGAAGCTTTCTTT
CDR3aa: CGGRQGSTEAFF
v_gene: TRBV7-2
d_gene: TRBD1
abundance: -
len: 12
j_gene: TRBJ1-1

CDR3nt: TGTGCCAGCAGCATCACTAGCGGCTCCACAGATACGCAGTATTTT
CDR3aa: CASSITSGSTDTQYF
v_gene: TRBV7-9
d_gene: TRBD2
abundance: medium-sized
len: 15
j_gene: TRBJ2-3

CDR3nt: TGCAGTGCTAGGCCCGTGGGCAGCTCCTACAATGAGCAGTTCTTC
CDR3aa: CSARPVGSSYNEQFF
v_gene: TRBV20-1
d_gene: -
abundance: -
len: 15
j_gene: TRBJ2-1

CDR3nt: TGCAGTGCTAGGCAGGGACATCGGGCGGGGCCCCTCCACTTT
CDR3aa: CSARQGHRAGPLHF
v_gene: TRBV20-1
d_gene: -
abundance: medium-sized
len: 14
j_gene: TRBJ1-6

CDR3nt: TGTGCCAGCAGTGCTGACAGGGTTCCAGGAGGCTACACCTTC
CDR3aa: CASSADRVPGGYTF
v_gene: TRBV28
d_gene: TRBD1
abundance: few
len: 14
j_gene: TRBJ1-2

CDR3nt: TGTGCCAGCAGTCCAGGACAGGTCGTGGTGGAGCCCCAGCATTTT
CDR3aa: CASSPGQVVVEPQHF
v_gene: TRBV28
d_gene: TRBD1
abundance: -
len: 15
j_gene: TRBJ1-5

CDR3nt: TGTGCCAGCAGCCATGACAGGGGGACTGAAGCTTTCTTT
CDR3aa: CASSHDRGTEAFF
v_gene: TRBV5-4
d_gene: TRBD1
abundance: medium-sized
len: 13
j_gene: TRBJ1-1

CDR3nt: TGTGCCATCAGAGACTATCCGGGACAGGGTGGCTATGGCTACACCTTC
CDR3aa: CAIRDYPGQGGYGYTF
v_gene: TRBV10-3
d_gene: TRBD1
abundance: few
len: 16
j_gene: TRBJ1-2

CDR3nt: TGTGCCAGCAGTTACTCGGACAGAAACTACTATGGCTACACCTTC
CDR3aa: CASSYSDRNYYGYTF
v_gene: TRBV6-5
d_gene: -
abundance: -
len: 15
j_gene: TRBJ1-2

CDR3nt: TGTGCCAGCGGCAGGTCCACTGGGGCCAACGTCCTGACTTTC
CDR3aa: CASGRSTGANVLTF
v_gene: TRBV6-1
d_gene: -
abundance: -
len: 14
j_gene: TRBJ2-6

CDR3nt: TGTGCCAGCAGCTCGTCTAGCGGGATGTACGAGCAGTACTTC
CDR3aa: CASSSSSGMYEQYF
v_gene: TRBV11-3
d_gene: TRBD2
abundance: medium-sized
len: 14
j_gene: TRBJ2-7

CDR3nt: TGTGCCAGCAGCCCCAGACAGGGCAGCAATCAGCCCCAGCATTTT
CDR3aa: CASSPRQGSNQPQHF
v_gene: TRBV6-1
d_gene: TRBD1
abundance: -
len: 15
j_gene: TRBJ1-5

CDR3nt: TGTGCCAGCAGTTACAGGCGGGGGGGCACAGATACGCAGTATTTT
CDR3aa: CASSYRRGGTDTQYF
v_gene: TRBV6-5
d_gene: TRBD2
abundance: few
len: 15
j_gene: TRBJ2-3

CDR3nt: TGTGCCAGCAGACCGGACATGGCCTCGGCCAAAAACATTCAGTACTTC
CDR3aa: CASRPDMASAKNIQYF
v_gene: TRBV5-4
d_gene: -
abundance: -
len: 16
j_gene: TRBJ2-4

CDR3nt: TGTGCCAGCAGCCCCCGTGGAGGGGGGATCACTGAAGCTTTCTTT
CDR3aa: CASSPRGGGITEAFF
v_gene: TRBV4-2
d_gene: -
abundance: few
len: 15
j_gene: TRBJ1-1

CDR3nt: TGCAGCGTTGAACCAGGGGACGGTCGCTCCTACAATGAGCAGTTCTTC
CDR3aa: CSVEPGDGRSYNEQFF
v_gene: TRBV29-1
d_gene: -
abundance: -
len: 16
j_gene: TRBJ2-1

CDR3nt: TGTGCCAGCTCACTCGAAAGGCCGCGGGAGACCCAGTACTTC
CDR3aa: CASSLERPRETQYF
v_gene: TRBV18
d_gene: -
abundance: -
len: 14
j_gene: TRBJ2-5

CDR3nt: TGCGCCAGCAGCCAAGATATAGGCGGACGCCGTTACAATGAGCAGTTCTTC
CDR3aa: CASSQDIGGRRYNEQFF
v_gene: TRBV4-3
d_gene: -
abundance: -
len: 17
j_gene: TRBJ2-1

CDR3nt: TGTGCCAGCAGTTTGAACACGAACTATGGCTACACCTTC
CDR3aa: CASSLNTNYGYTF
v_gene: TRBV28
d_gene: -
abundance: few
len: 13
j_gene: TRBJ1-2

CDR3nt: TGTGCCAGTAGTATCTCCGGGACAGGGGCCAATTACGAGCAGTACTTC
CDR3aa: CASSISGTGANYEQYF
v_gene: TRBV19
d_gene: TRBD1
abundance: many
len: 16
j_gene: TRBJ2-7

CDR3nt: TGTGCCAGCAGCTTAGCGTCAGGGAACTATGGCTACACCTTC
CDR3aa: CASSLASGNYGYTF
v_gene: TRBV7-9
d_gene: -
abundance: -
len: 14
j_gene: TRBJ1-2

CDR3nt: TGCAGCGTTGACGCTCTTGGGGCAGGAGGCCGGGATTTT
CDR3aa: CSVDALGAGGRDF
v_gene: TRBV29-1
d_gene: -
abundance: few
len: 13
j_gene: TRBJ2-3

CDR3nt: TGTGCCAGCAGCTTGTACAGGGGGAATTATAATTCACCCCTCCACTTT
CDR3aa: CASSLYRGNYNSPLHF
v_gene: TRBV5-4
d_gene: TRBD1
abundance: once
len: 16
j_gene: TRBJ1-6

CDR3nt: TGCAGTGCTAGGGCTAGCGGGGGGGCTTCCACAGATACGCAGTATTTT
CDR3aa: CSARASGGASTDTQYF
v_gene: TRBV20-1
d_gene: TRBD2
abundance: medium-sized
len: 16
j_gene: TRBJ2-3

CDR3nt: TGTGCCAGCAGTGAAGACGCCGCCCAAGAGACCCAGTACTTC
CDR3aa: CASSEDAAQETQYF
v_gene: TRBV2
d_gene: -
abundance: -
len: 14
j_gene: TRBJ2-5

CDR3nt: TGTGCCAGCAGTGGGGACTTTAGAGAGACCCAGTACTTC
CDR3aa: CASSGDFRETQYF
v_gene: TRBV6-1
d_gene: -
abundance: few
len: 13
j_gene: TRBJ2-5

CDR3nt: TGCGCCAGCAGCCAAGAGGGCACGGCCTCCTACGAGCAGTACTTC
CDR3aa: CASSQEGTASYEQYF
v_gene: TRBV4-3
d_gene: -
abundance: -
len: 15
j_gene: TRBJ2-7

CDR3nt: TGTGCCAGCAGGCCTAGACAGGGGTCAGGGACCCAGTACTTC
CDR3aa: CASRPRQGSGTQYF
v_gene: TRBV2
d_gene: TRBD1
abundance: few
len: 14
j_gene: TRBJ2-5

CDR3nt: TGTGCCAGCAGTTGGGGACTAGCGGGGGTAGGTACGCAGTATTTT
CDR3aa: CASSWGLAGVGTQYF
v_gene: TRBV28
d_gene: TRBD2
abundance: few
len: 15
j_gene: TRBJ2-3

CDR3nt: TGCGCCAGCAGCCAACTGAGGGGGGTAGAGACCCAGTACTTC
CDR3aa: CASSQLRGVETQYF
v_gene: TRBV4-1
d_gene: -
abundance: many
len: 14
j_gene: TRBJ2-5

CDR3nt: TGTGCCAGCAGCAACCGGGGCGTGGAGACCCAGTACTTC
CDR3aa: CASSNRGVETQYF
v_gene: TRBV11-3
d_gene: -
abundance: many
len: 13
j_gene: TRBJ2-5

CDR3nt: TGCGCCAGCAGCTTGCGGCCCCACCAAGAGACCCAGTACTTC
CDR3aa: CASSLRPHQETQYF
v_gene: TRBV5-1
d_gene: -
abundance: -
len: 14
j_gene: TRBJ2-5

CDR3nt: TGTGCCAGCAGTTATCAGTACGACCGGCCCACAGATACGCAGTATTTT
CDR3aa: CASSYQYDRPTDTQYF
v_gene: TRBV6-2/TRBV6-3
d_gene: -
abundance: -
len: 16
j_gene: TRBJ2-3

CDR3nt: TGTGCCAGCAGCTTAGTAGTCTCGGGGGCCGGCACAGATACGCAGTATTTT
CDR3aa: CASSLVVSGAGTDTQYF
v_gene: TRBV7-8
d_gene: -
abundance: -
len: 17
j_gene: TRBJ2-3

CDR3nt: TGTGCCATCAGTGACCCCAGGGTCATGAACACTGAAGCTTTCTTT
CDR3aa: CAISDPRVMNTEAFF
v_gene: TRBV10-3
d_gene: -
abundance: -
len: 15
j_gene: TRBJ1-1

CDR3nt: TGCAGCGTTAGTGGGACAGGGGGAAACGAGCAGTACTTC
CDR3aa: CSVSGTGGNEQYF
v_gene: TRBV29-1
d_gene: TRBD1
abundance: medium-sized
len: 13
j_gene: TRBJ2-7

CDR3nt: TGTGCCAGCAGCCCCCAGGGTCAGAGCAATCAGCCCCAGCATTTT
CDR3aa: CASSPQGQSNQPQHF
v_gene: TRBV11-2
d_gene: -
abundance: -
len: 15
j_gene: TRBJ1-5

CDR3nt: TGTGCCATCAGTCAACAGGGGGCGGCTGAAGCTTTCTTT
CDR3aa: CAISQQGAAEAFF
v_gene: TRBV10-3
d_gene: TRBD1
abundance: -
len: 13
j_gene: TRBJ1-1

CDR3nt: TGTGCCAGTAGTACAACAGGTGGAGGTAGCTCCTACGAGCAGTACTTC
CDR3aa: CASSTTGGGSSYEQYF
v_gene: TRBV19
d_gene: -
abundance: -
len: 16
j_gene: TRBJ2-7

CDR3nt: TGTGCCAGCAGTTTACTAGCGGGTACGCAGTATTTT
CDR3aa: CASSLLAGTQYF
v_gene: TRBV6-2/TRBV6-3
d_gene: TRBD2
abundance: few
len: 12
j_gene: TRBJ2-3

CDR3nt: TGCAGTGCTAGAGTTCGTCGGACTAGCGGGGGAAGGTCATGGGAGACCCAGTACTTC
CDR3aa: CSARVRRTSGGRSWETQYF
v_gene: TRBV20-1
d_gene: TRBD2
abundance: many
len: 19
j_gene: TRBJ2-5

CDR3nt: TGTGCCAGCAGTTACGGGGGGACAGGTCAGCCCCAGCATTTT
CDR3aa: CASSYGGTGQPQHF
v_gene: TRBV6-5
d_gene: TRBD1
abundance: -
len: 14
j_gene: TRBJ1-5

CDR3nt: TGTGCCAGCATTCCAGGACTAGCTATCACCGGGGAGCTGTTTTTT
CDR3aa: CASIPGLAITGELFF
v_gene: TRBV28
d_gene: TRBD2
abundance: -
len: 15
j_gene: TRBJ2-2

CDR3nt: TGTGCCAGCAGGGCGGGAGACACTGAAGCTTTCTTT
CDR3aa: CASRAGDTEAFF
v_gene: TRBV7-9
d_gene: -
abundance: few
len: 12
j_gene: TRBJ1-1

CDR3nt: TGCAGCGCGGACAGCAAGGGGACCGGGGAGCTGTTTTTT
CDR3aa: CSADSKGTGELFF
v_gene: TRBV29-1
d_gene: -
abundance: -
len: 13
j_gene: TRBJ2-2

CDR3nt: TGCAGTGTTAGCGGGAGAGGTTACAATGAGCAGTTCTTC
CDR3aa: CSVSGRGYNEQFF
v_gene: TRBV20-1
d_gene: TRBD2
abundance: medium-sized
len: 13
j_gene: TRBJ2-1

CDR3nt: TGTGCCAGTAGAAGGGAGGGGCTTAGTGGCAATCAGCCCCAGCATTTT
CDR3aa: CASRREGLSGNQPQHF
v_gene: TRBV19
d_gene: -
abundance: few
len: 16
j_gene: TRBJ1-5

CDR3nt: TGTGCCAGCAGAGGACAGGCTTTCGTCTCCTACGAGCAGTACTTC
CDR3aa: CASRGQAFVSYEQYF
v_gene: TRBV6-1
d_gene: TRBD1
abundance: -
len: 15
j_gene: TRBJ2-7

CDR3nt: TGTGCCAGTAGTATGATACGGGGGCTGGCCGGGGAGCTGTTTTTT
CDR3aa: CASSMIRGLAGELFF
v_gene: TRBV19
d_gene: -
abundance: -
len: 15
j_gene: TRBJ2-2

CDR3nt: TGCAGTGCCCGCTTCGGGGATACGCAGTATTTT
CDR3aa: CSARFGDTQYF
v_gene: TRBV20-1
d_gene: -
abundance: few
len: 11
j_gene: TRBJ2-3

CDR3nt: TGCGCCAGCAACACAGGGGACGGCACAGATACGCAGTATTTT
CDR3aa: CASNTGDGTDTQYF
v_gene: TRBV10-2
d_gene: TRBD1
abundance: -
len: 14
j_gene: TRBJ2-3

CDR3nt: TGCAGTGCTAGAGAGACAGCCATTGTGGAGACCCAGTACTTC
CDR3aa: CSARETAIVETQYF
v_gene: TRBV20-1
d_gene: -
abundance: medium-sized
len: 14
j_gene: TRBJ2-5

CDR3nt: TGTGCCAGTAGGCCGGGAGGCCGAGGCACCGGGGAGCTGTTTTTT
CDR3aa: CASRPGGRGTGELFF
v_gene: TRBV19
d_gene: TRBD2
abundance: -
len: 15
j_gene: TRBJ2-2